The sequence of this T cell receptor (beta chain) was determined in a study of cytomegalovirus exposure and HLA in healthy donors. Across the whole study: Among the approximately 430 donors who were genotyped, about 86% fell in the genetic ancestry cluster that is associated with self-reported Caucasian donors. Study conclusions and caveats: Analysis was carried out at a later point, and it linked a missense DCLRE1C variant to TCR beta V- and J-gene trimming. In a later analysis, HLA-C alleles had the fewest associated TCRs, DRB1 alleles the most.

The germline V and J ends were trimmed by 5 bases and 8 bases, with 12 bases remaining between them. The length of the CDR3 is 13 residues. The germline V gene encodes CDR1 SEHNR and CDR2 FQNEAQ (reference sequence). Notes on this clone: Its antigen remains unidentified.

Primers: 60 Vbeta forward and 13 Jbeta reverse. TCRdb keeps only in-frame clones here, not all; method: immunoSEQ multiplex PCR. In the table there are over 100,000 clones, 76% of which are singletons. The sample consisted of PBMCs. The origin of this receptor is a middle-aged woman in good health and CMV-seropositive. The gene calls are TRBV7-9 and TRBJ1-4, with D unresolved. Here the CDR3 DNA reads TGTGCCAGCAGCGCCGGACTCGAGGAAAAACTGTTTTTT. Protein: CASSAGLEEKLFF.